This is a list of T cell receptor beta chains from one sample in a study of blood T cell repertoires in COVID-19. TCRdb's table, derived via immunoSEQ multiplex PCR, lists solely in-frame clones and lacks some. The sample consists of about 80,000 clones, roughly 88% of them appearing once. The sample taken for sequencing was peripheral blood. The source of these receptors is a woman of 80 years or more with acute or convalescent COVID-19. The CDR3 runs from the conserved cysteine through the conserved F or W. Fields, in order: D gene, clone size, V gene, J gene, CDR3 protein, CDR3 DNA. D genes are given only for firm matches. Clone size is stated in some rows and not others, as once, few, many or a class when expanded.

D gene: .
clone size: .
V gene: TRBV6-1
J gene: TRBJ1-2
CDR3 protein: CASTPVEGYGYTF
CDR3 DNA: TGTGCCAGCACGCCGGTCGAGGGCTATGGCTACACCTTC

D gene: .
clone size: .
V gene: TRBV3-1/TRBV3-2
J gene: TRBJ1-6
CDR3 protein: CASSQAGGSPLHF
CDR3 DNA: TGTGCCAGCAGCCAAGCTGGAGGTTCACCCCTCCACTTT

D gene: TRBD2
clone size: once
V gene: TRBV11-2
J gene: TRBJ2-1
CDR3 protein: CASSASGTSGSGFF
CDR3 DNA: TGTGCCAGCAGCGCCTCCGGGACTAGCGGGAGTGGGTTCTTC

D gene: .
clone size: .
V gene: TRBV2
J gene: TRBJ1-4
CDR3 protein: CASCPRGQEKLFF
CDR3 DNA: TGTGCCAGCTGCCCTAGGGGTCAAGAAAAACTGTTTTTT

D gene: .
clone size: .
V gene: TRBV4-2
J gene: TRBJ1-1
CDR3 protein: CASSQDIGQGTEAFF
CDR3 DNA: TGTGCCAGCAGCCAAGATATCGGGCAGGGGACTGAAGCTTTCTTT

D gene: .
clone size: .
V gene: TRBV11-2
J gene: TRBJ1-2
CDR3 protein: CASSRGGAEDYGYTF
CDR3 DNA: TGTGCCAGCTCCCGTGGGGGGGCAGAAGACTATGGCTACACCTTC

D gene: TRBD1
clone size: once
V gene: TRBV5-5
J gene: TRBJ2-7
CDR3 protein: CASSLGQTGTRLYEQYF
CDR3 DNA: TGTGCCAGCAGCTTGGGGCAGACAGGGACCAGGCTGTACGAGCAGTACTTC

D gene: TRBD2
clone size: .
V gene: TRBV13
J gene: TRBJ2-7
CDR3 protein: CASSLVAGGDEQYF
CDR3 DNA: TGTGCCAGCAGCTTGGTAGCGGGGGGGGACGAGCAGTACTTC

D gene: TRBD1
clone size: .
V gene: TRBV6-2/TRBV6-3
J gene: TRBJ1-2
CDR3 protein: CASSYGQGDGYTF
CDR3 DNA: TGTGCCAGCAGTTACGGACAGGGGGATGGCTACACCTTC

D gene: TRBD2
clone size: .
V gene: TRBV7-8
J gene: TRBJ2-6
CDR3 protein: CASSPTGLAGVGSGANVLTF
CDR3 DNA: TGTGCCAGCAGCCCGACCGGACTAGCGGGAGTCGGCTCTGGGGCCAACGTCCTGACTTTC

D gene: TRBD1
clone size: .
V gene: TRBV7-2
J gene: TRBJ1-6
CDR3 protein: CASSSHRGAYNSPLHF
CDR3 DNA: TGTGCCAGCAGCTCCCACAGGGGCGCCTATAATTCACCCCTCCACTTT

D gene: TRBD2
clone size: .
V gene: TRBV5-1
J gene: TRBJ2-3
CDR3 protein: CASSLAGGPGDTQYF
CDR3 DNA: TGCGCCAGCAGCTTAGCGGGGGGGCCTGGAGATACGCAGTATTTT

D gene: .
clone size: .
V gene: TRBV21-1
J gene: TRBJ2-3
CDR3 protein: CASSKDSTDTQYF
CDR3 DNA: TGTGCCAGCAGCAAAGACTCCACAGATACGCAGTATTTT

D gene: .
clone size: .
V gene: TRBV19
J gene: TRBJ1-5
CDR3 protein: CASSIDPISNQPQHF
CDR3 DNA: TGTGCCAGTAGTATAGATCCTATTAGCAATCAGCCCCAGCATTTT

D gene: TRBD1
clone size: .
V gene: TRBV5-1
J gene: TRBJ1-2
CDR3 protein: CASSPTGGNYGYTF
CDR3 DNA: TGCGCCAGCAGCCCCACAGGGGGGAACTATGGCTACACCTTC

D gene: TRBD1
clone size: .
V gene: TRBV2
J gene: TRBJ2-6
CDR3 protein: CASSRDRSSAANVLTF
CDR3 DNA: TGTGCCAGCAGTCGGGACAGGTCCTCGGCGGCCAACGTCCTGACTTTC

D gene: TRBD1
clone size: .
V gene: TRBV14
J gene: TRBJ1-6
CDR3 protein: CASSQDADWTGRSPLHF
CDR3 DNA: TGTGCCAGCAGCCAAGATGCGGATTGGACAGGGCGGTCACCCCTCCACTTT

D gene: .
clone size: .
V gene: TRBV4-3
J gene: TRBJ2-7
CDR3 protein: CASSWDIYYEQYF
CDR3 DNA: TGCGCCAGCAGCTGGGACATTTACTACGAGCAGTACTTC

D gene: TRBD2
clone size: .
V gene: TRBV28
J gene: TRBJ2-1
CDR3 protein: CASRGTSGSSYNEQFF
CDR3 DNA: TGTGCCAGCAGAGGGACTAGCGGGAGCTCCTACAATGAGCAGTTCTTC

D gene: .
clone size: .
V gene: TRBV18
J gene: TRBJ2-6
CDR3 protein: CASPQGQGSGANVLTF
CDR3 DNA: TGTGCCAGCCCACAGGGCCAGGGTTCTGGGGCCAACGTCCTGACTTTC

D gene: TRBD2
clone size: .
V gene: TRBV18
J gene: TRBJ2-1
CDR3 protein: CASSPRLAGGIRLGEQFF
CDR3 DNA: TGTGCCAGCTCACCAAGGCTAGCGGGAGGAATCCGGCTCGGTGAGCAGTTCTTC

D gene: TRBD2
clone size: .
V gene: TRBV3-1/TRBV3-2
J gene: TRBJ2-3
CDR3 protein: CASSLAGINTDTQYF
CDR3 DNA: TGTGCCAGCAGCCTAGCGGGGATTAACACAGATACGCAGTATTTT

D gene: TRBD1
clone size: .
V gene: TRBV18
J gene: TRBJ2-5
CDR3 protein: CASSPGTGMKTQYF
CDR3 DNA: TGTGCCAGCTCACCAGGGACAGGTATGAAGACCCAGTACTTC

D gene: .
clone size: .
V gene: TRBV11-2
J gene: TRBJ2-7
CDR3 protein: CASSLDQGRNYEQYF
CDR3 DNA: TGTGCCAGCAGCTTAGATCAGGGCAGAAATTACGAGCAGTACTTC

D gene: .
clone size: .
V gene: TRBV30
J gene: TRBJ1-2
CDR3 protein: CAWSAFTRDGYTF
CDR3 DNA: TGTGCCTGGAGTGCATTCACCAGGGATGGCTACACCTTC

D gene: TRBD1
clone size: few
V gene: TRBV14
J gene: TRBJ1-3
CDR3 protein: CASSLTGGFGNTIYF
CDR3 DNA: TGTGCCAGCAGCCTGACAGGGGGCTTTGGAAACACCATATATTTT

D gene: TRBD1
clone size: .
V gene: TRBV6-5
J gene: TRBJ1-4
CDR3 protein: CASSYSDRGSAKLFF
CDR3 DNA: TGTGCCAGCAGTTACTCGGACAGGGGATCAGCAAAACTGTTTTTT

D gene: TRBD2
clone size: once
V gene: TRBV28
J gene: TRBJ2-1
CDR3 protein: CASSRTSGTYEQFF
CDR3 DNA: TGTGCCAGCAGCCGGACTAGCGGGACCTATGAGCAGTTCTTC

D gene: TRBD1
clone size: .
V gene: TRBV29-1
J gene: TRBJ2-1
CDR3 protein: CSFGQGYNEQFF
CDR3 DNA: TGCAGCTTCGGACAGGGATACAATGAGCAGTTCTTC

D gene: TRBD2
clone size: .
V gene: TRBV3-1/TRBV3-2
J gene: TRBJ2-3
CDR3 protein: CASSPGGGGSDTQYF
CDR3 DNA: TGTGCCAGCAGCCCAGGTGGGGGGGGATCAGATACGCAGTATTTT

D gene: .
clone size: .
V gene: TRBV6-6
J gene: TRBJ1-2
CDR3 protein: CASSYRSYGYTF
CDR3 DNA: TGTGCCAGCAGTTACAGGAGTTATGGCTACACCTTC

D gene: TRBD2
clone size: .
V gene: TRBV2
J gene: TRBJ2-1
CDR3 protein: CATSGGAADNEQFF
CDR3 DNA: TGTGCCACCTCCGGGGGGGCGGCTGACAATGAGCAGTTCTTC

D gene: TRBD2
clone size: .
V gene: TRBV5-1
J gene: TRBJ2-1
CDR3 protein: CASSSFSGRAFGGDNEQFF
CDR3 DNA: TGCGCCAGCAGCTCATTTAGCGGGAGGGCCTTCGGCGGCGACAATGAGCAGTTCTTC

D gene: .
clone size: .
V gene: TRBV3-1/TRBV3-2
J gene: TRBJ1-1
CDR3 protein: CASSFRSLNTEAFF
CDR3 DNA: TGTGCCAGCAGCTTCCGGTCGCTCAACACTGAAGCTTTCTTT

D gene: .
clone size: .
V gene: TRBV10-3
J gene: TRBJ2-5
CDR3 protein: CAISESGGTQYF
CDR3 DNA: TGTGCCATCAGTGAGTCGGGGGGGACCCAGTACTTC

D gene: .
clone size: .
V gene: TRBV2
J gene: TRBJ1-1
CDR3 protein: CASRGIEAFF
CDR3 DNA: TGTGCCAGCCGAGGGATTGAAGCTTTCTTT

D gene: .
clone size: .
V gene: TRBV5-1
J gene: TRBJ2-5
CDR3 protein: CASSLAGGETQYF
CDR3 DNA: TGCGCCAGCAGCTTGGCCGGTGGAGAGACCCAGTACTTC